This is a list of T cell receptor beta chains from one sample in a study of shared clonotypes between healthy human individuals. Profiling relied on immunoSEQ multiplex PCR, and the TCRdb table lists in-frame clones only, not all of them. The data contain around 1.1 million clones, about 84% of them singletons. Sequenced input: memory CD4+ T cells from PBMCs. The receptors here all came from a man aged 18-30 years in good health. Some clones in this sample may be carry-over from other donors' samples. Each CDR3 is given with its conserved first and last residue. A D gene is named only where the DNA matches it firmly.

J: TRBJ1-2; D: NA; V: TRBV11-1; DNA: TGTGCCAGCAGCGGGGACCTCGGCAACTATGGCTACACCTTC; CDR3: CASSGDLGNYGYTF
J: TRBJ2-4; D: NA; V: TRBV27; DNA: TGTGCCAGCAGTTTAATGGCGACCCGGGGAAACATTCAGTACTTC; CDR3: CASSLMATRGNIQYF
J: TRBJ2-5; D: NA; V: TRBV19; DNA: TGTGCCAGTAGTAGGGACGTTGGAGAGACCCAGTACTTC; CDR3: CASSRDVGETQYF
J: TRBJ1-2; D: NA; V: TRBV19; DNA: TGTGCCAGTAGTGTTCGAGGACAGCTTTCGGCACCCGGCTACACCTTC; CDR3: CASSVRGQLSAPGYTF
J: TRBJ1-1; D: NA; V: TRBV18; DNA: TGTGCCAGCTCCTCGGGAAACACTGAAGCTTTCTTT; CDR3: CASSSGNTEAFF
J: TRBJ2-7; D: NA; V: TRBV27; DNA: TGTGCCAGCAGTTCCATGGGACGGAGACCGTACGAGCAGTACTTC; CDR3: CASSSMGRRPYEQYF
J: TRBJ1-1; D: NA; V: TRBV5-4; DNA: TGTGCCAGCAGCTTACCGGGCCTTTCCAGTCTAGACACTGAAGCTTTCTTT; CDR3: CASSLPGLSSLDTEAFF
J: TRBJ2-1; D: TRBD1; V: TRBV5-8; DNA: TGTGCCAGCAGCTTGGTGAGGGACAGGGGCGCCTCTCTCTTC; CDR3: CASSLVRDRGASLF
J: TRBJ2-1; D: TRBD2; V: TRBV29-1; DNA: TGCAGCGTCCTATCGGGGGGTATCGATGCCTACAATGAGCAGTTCTTC; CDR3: CSVLSGGIDAYNEQFF
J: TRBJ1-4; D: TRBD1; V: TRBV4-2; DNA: TGTGCCAGCAGCCAAGAAAGAGGGACAGCGGTTAATGAAAAACTGTTTTTT; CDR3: CASSQERGTAVNEKLFF
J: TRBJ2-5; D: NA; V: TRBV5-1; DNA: TGCGCCAGCAGCTTAGGGGGTCGCCAAGAGACCCAGTACTTC; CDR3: CASSLGGRQETQYF
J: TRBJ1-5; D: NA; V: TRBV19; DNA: TGTGCCAGTAGTATCCAGGCCTTAGCGCCCCAGCATTTT; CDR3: CASSIQALAPQHF